This T cell receptor (beta chain) originates from a study of patients and donors after allogeneic stem cell transplantation. TCRdb reanalysed the RT-PCR reads using MiXCR and keeps one entry per CDR3 protein. The sample holds 900,000 to 1,000,000 distinct CDR3 sequences, about a sixth seen once. The CDR3 consists of 16 residues. The germline V and J ends were trimmed by 2 bases and 2 bases, with 14 bases remaining between them. Looked up from germline, CDR1 is MNHEY and CDR2 is SVGEGT. The chain carries TRBV6-2 or TRBV6-3 and TRBJ2-3; perhaps TRBD2 as D (6 bases). The TCR was taken from a human donor who was either an allogeneic HSCT recipient or a stem cell or donor lymphocyte infusion donor (not recorded which). It is not recorded whose cells these are; they may come from a transplant donor. The sequencing sample was made of blood, either unsorted or a sorted T cell fraction (not recorded which). CDR3 nucleotides: TGTGCCAGCAGTTACGGGACTGGACCAAACACAGATACGCAGTATTTT. This encodes CASSYGTGPNTDTQYF.